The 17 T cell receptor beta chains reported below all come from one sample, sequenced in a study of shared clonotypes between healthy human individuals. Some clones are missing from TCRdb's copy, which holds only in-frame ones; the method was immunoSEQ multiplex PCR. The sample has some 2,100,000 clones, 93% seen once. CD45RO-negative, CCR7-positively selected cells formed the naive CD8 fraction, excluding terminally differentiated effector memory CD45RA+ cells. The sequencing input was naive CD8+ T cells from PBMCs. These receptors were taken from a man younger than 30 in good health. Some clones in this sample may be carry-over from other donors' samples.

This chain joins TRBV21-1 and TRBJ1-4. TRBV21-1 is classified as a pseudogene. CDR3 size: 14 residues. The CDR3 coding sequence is TGTGCCAGCAGCAAAGAGAGGAGATTCGAAAAACTGTTTTTT. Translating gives CASSKERRFEKLFF.

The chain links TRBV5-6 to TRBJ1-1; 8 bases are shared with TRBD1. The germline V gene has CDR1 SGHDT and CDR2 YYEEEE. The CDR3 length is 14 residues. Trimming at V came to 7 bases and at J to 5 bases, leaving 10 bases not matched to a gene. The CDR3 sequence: CASDSGGAGTEAFF. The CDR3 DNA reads TGTGCCAGCGATTCAGGGGGCGCGGGAACTGAAGCTTTCTTT.

In DNA form, the CDR3 reads TGTGCCAGCAGCCCCGGGACATCCCCTACCGGGGAGCTGTTTTTT. Translation gives CASSPGTSPTGELFF. V is TRBV7-6 and J is TRBJ2-2; D possibly corresponds to TRBD1 (6 bases). V was trimmed by 5 bases and J by 5 bases, leaving 15 bases between them. Germline lookup yields CDR1 SGHVS and CDR2 FNYEAQ. The CDR3 is 15 amino acids.

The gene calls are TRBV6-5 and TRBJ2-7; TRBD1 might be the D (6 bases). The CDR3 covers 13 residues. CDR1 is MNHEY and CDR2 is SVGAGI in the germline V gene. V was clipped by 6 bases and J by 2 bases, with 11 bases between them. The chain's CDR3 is CASSDRLTYEQYF. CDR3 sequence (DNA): TGTGCCAGCAGCGACAGGCTAACCTACGAGCAGTACTTC.

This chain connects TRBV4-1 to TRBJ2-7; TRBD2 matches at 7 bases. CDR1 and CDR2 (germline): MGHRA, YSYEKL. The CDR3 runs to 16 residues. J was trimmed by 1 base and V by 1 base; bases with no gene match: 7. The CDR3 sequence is CASSQATSSNSYEQYF. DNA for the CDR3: TGCGCCAGCAGCCAAGCGACTAGCAGCAATTCCTACGAGCAGTACTTC.

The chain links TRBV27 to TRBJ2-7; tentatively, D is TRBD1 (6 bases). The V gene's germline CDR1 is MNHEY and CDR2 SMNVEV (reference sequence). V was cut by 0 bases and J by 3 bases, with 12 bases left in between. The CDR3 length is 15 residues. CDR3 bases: TGTGCCAGCAGTTTATCAACCAGGGGTGACTACGAGCAGTACTTC. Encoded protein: CASSLSTRGDYEQYF.

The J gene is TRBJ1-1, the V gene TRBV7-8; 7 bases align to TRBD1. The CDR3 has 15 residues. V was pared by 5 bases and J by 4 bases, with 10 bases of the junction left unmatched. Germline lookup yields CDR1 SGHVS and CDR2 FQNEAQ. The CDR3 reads CASSEYRGVGTEAFF. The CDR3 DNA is TGTGCCAGCAGCGAATACAGGGGAGTAGGCACTGAAGCTTTCTTT.

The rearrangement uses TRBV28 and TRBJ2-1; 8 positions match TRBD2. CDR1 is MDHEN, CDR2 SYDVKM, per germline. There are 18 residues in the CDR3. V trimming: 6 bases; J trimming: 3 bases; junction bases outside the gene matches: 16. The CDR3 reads CASSPKKAGTRRYNEQFF. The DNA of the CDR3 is TGTGCCAGCAGCCCGAAAAAAGCCGGGACTAGGCGCTACAATGAGCAGTTCTTC.

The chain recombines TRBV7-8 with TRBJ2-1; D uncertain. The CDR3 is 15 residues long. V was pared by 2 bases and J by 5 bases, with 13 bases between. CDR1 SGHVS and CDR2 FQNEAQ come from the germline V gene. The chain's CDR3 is CASSLNVRSDNEQFF. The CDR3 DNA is TGTGCCAGCAGCTTAAATGTGAGGTCCGACAATGAGCAGTTCTTC.

CDR3: CAWSPTGGEQYF. DNA for the CDR3: TGTGCCTGGAGCCCAACAGGGGGCGAGCAGTACTTC. The chain links TRBV30 to TRBJ2-7; TRBD1 matches at 8 bases. V was clipped by 3 bases and J by 6 bases; unmatched bases: 4. The CDR3 consists of 12 residues. CDR1 is GTSNPN, CDR2 SVGIG, per germline (reference sequence).

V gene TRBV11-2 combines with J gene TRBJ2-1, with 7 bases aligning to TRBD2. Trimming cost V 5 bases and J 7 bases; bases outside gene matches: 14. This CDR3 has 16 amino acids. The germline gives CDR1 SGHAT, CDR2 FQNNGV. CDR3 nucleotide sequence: TGTGCCAGCAGCGACACTAGCGTATATATTTGGAATGAGCAGTTCTTC. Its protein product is CASSDTSVYIWNEQFF.

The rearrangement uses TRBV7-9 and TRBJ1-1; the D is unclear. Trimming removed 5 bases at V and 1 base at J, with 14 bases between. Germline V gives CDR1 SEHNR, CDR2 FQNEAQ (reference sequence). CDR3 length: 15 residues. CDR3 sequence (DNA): TGTGCCAGCAGCACCCGTAAGGGCCCGAACACTGAAGCTTTCTTT. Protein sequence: CASSTRKGPNTEAFF.

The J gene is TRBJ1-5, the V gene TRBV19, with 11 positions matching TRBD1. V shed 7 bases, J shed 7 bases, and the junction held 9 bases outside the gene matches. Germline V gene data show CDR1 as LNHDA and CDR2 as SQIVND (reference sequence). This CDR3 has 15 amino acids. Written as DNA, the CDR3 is TGTGCCAGTACCGACGGGACAGGGGGTAGGCAGCCCCAGCATTTT. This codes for CASTDGTGGRQPQHF.

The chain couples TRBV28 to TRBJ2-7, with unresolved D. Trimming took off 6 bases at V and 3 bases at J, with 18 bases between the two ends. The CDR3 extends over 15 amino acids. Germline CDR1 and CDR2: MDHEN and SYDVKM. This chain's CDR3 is CASSSEFTPYYEQYF. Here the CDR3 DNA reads TGTGCCAGCAGCTCTGAGTTTACCCCCTACTACGAGCAGTACTTC.

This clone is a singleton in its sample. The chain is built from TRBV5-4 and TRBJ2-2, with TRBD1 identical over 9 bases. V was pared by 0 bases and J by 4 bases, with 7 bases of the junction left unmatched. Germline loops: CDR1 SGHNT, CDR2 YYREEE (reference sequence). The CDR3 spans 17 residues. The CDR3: CASSLVTGQGVTGELFF. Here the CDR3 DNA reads TGTGCCAGCAGCTTGGTAACGGGACAGGGCGTCACCGGGGAGCTGTTTTTT.

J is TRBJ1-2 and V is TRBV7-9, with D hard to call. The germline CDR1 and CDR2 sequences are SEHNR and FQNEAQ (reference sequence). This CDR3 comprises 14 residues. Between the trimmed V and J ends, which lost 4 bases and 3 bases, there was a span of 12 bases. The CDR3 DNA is TGTGCCAGCAGCTACCGAGAGGCTTACTATGGCTACACCTTC. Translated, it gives CASSYREAYYGYTF.

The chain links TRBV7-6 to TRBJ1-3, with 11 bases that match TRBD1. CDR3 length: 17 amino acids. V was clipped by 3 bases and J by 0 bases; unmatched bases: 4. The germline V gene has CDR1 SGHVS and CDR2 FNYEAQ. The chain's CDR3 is CASSLWTGGLSGNTIYF. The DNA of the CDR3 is TGTGCCAGCAGCTTGTGGACAGGGGGCCTCTCTGGAAACACCATATATTTT.